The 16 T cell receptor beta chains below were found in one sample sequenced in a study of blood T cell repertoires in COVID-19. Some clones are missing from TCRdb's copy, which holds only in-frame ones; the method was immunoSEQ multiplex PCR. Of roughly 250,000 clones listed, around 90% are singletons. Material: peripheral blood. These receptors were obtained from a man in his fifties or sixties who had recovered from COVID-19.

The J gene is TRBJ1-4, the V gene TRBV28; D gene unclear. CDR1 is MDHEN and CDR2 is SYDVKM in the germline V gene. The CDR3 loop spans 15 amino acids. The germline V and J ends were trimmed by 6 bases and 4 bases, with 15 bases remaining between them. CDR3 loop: CASRRSMGDNEKLFF. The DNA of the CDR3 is TGTGCCAGCAGGAGGAGTATGGGAGATAATGAAAAACTGTTTTTT.

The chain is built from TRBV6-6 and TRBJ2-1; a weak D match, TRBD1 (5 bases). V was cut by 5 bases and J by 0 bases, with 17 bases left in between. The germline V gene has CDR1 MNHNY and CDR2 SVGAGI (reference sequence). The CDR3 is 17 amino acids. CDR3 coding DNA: TGTGCCAGCAGTCCCTTAGGGGCTTCCCGCTCCTACAATGAGCAGTTCTTC. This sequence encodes CASSPLGASRSYNEQFF.

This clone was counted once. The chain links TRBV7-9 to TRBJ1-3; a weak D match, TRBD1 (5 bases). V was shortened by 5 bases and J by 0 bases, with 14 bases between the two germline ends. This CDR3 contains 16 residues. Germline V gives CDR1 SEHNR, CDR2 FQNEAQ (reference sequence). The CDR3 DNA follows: TGTGCCAGCAGCCGATTCATACAGGACTCTGGAAACACCATATATTTT. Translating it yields CASSRFIQDSGNTIYF.

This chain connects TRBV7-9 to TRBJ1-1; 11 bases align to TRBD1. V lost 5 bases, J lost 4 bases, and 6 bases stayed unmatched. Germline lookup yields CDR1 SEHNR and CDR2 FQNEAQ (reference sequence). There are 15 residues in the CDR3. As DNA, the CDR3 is TGTGCCAGCAGCCAGAGGGACAGGGGGACCACTGAAGCTTTCTTT. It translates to CASSQRDRGTTEAFF.

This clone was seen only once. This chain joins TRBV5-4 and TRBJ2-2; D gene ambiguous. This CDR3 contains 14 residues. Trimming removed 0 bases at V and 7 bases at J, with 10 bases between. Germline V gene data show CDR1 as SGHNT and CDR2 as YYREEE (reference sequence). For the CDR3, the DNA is TGTGCCAGCAGCTTGGTAGATGGAGACGGGGAGCTGTTTTTT. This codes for CASSLVDGDGELFF.

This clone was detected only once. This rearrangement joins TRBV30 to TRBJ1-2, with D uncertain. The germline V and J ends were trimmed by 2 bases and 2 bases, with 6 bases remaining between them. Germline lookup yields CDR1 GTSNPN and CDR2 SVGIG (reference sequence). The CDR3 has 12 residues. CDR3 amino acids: CAWSLMNYGYTF. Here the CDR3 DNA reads TGTGCCTGGAGTCTTATGAACTATGGCTACACCTTC. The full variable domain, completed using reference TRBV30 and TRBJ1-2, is SQTIHQWPATLVQPVGSPLSLECTVEGTSNPNLYWYRQAAGRGLQLLFYSVGIGQISSEVPQNLSASRPQDRQFILSSKKLLLSDSGFYLCAWSLMNYGYTFGSGTRLTVV.

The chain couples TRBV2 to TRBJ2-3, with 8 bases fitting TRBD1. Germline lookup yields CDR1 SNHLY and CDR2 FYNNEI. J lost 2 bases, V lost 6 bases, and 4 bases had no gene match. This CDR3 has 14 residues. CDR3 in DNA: TGTGCCAGCAGATGGGGACAGGCCACAGATACGCAGTATTTT. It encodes CASRWGQATDTQYF.

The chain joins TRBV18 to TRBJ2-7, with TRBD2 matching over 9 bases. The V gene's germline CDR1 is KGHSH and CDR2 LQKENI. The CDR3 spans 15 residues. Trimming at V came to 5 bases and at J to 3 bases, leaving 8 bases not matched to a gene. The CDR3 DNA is TGTGCCAGCTCAGTTCTAGCGGGGTCCAGCTACGAGCAGTACGTC. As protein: CASSVLAGSSYEQYV.

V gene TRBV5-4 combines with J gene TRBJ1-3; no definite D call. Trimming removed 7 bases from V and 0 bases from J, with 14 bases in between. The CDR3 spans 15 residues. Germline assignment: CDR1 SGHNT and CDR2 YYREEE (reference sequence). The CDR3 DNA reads TGTGCCAGCCACAGCGGCGGAAACTCTGGAAACACCATATATTTT. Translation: CASHSGGNSGNTIYF. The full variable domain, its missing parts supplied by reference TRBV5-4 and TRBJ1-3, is ETGVTQSPTHLIKTRGQQVTLRCSSQSGHNTVSWYQQALGQGPQFIFQYYREEENGRGNFPPRFSGLQFPNYSSELNVNALELDDSALYLCASHSGGNSGNTIYFGEGSWLTVV.

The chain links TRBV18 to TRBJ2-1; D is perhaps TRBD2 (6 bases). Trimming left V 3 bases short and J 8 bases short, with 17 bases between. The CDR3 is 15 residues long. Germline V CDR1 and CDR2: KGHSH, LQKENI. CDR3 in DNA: TGTGCCAGCTCACCTACCCGGGGTAGCGGATATGAGCAGTTCTTC. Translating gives CASSPTRGSGYEQFF. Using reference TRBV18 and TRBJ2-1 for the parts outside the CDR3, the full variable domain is NAGVMQNPRHLVRRRGQEARLRCSPMKGHSHVYWYRQLPEEGLKFMVYLQKENIIDESGMPKERFSAEFPKEGPSILRIQQVVRGDSAAYFCASSPTRGSGYEQFFGPGTRLTVL.

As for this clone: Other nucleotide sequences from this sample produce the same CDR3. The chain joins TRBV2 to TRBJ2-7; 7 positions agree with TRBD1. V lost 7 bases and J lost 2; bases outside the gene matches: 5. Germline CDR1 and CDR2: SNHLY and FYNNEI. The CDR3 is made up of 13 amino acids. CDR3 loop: CASTRDSTYEQYF. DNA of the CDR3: TGTGCCAGCACCCGGGACAGCACCTACGAGCAGTACTTC.

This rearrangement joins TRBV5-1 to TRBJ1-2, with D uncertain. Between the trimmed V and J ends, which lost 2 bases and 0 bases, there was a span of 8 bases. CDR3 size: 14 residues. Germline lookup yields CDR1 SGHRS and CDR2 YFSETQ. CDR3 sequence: CASSFSRSNYGYTF. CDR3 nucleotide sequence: TGCGCCAGCAGCTTTAGTAGATCTAACTATGGCTACACCTTC.

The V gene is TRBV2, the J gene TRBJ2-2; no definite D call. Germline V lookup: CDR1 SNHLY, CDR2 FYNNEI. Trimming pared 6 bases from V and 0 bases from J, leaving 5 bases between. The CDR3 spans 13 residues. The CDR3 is CASSLTNTGELFF. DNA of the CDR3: TGTGCCAGCAGCTTAACGAACACCGGGGAGCTGTTTTTT.

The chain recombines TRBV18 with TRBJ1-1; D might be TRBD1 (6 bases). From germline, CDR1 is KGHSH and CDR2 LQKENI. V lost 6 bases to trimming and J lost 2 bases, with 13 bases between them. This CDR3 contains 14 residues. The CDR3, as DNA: TGTGCCAGCTCCCGACAGGAGAGAAACACTGAAGCTTTCTTT. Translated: CASSRQERNTEAFF.

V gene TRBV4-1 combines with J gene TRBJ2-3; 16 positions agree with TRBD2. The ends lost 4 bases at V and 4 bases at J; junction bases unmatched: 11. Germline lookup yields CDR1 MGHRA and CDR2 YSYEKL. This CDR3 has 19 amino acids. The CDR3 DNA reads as TGCGCCAGCAGCCTGACTGGGACTAGCGGGGGGGCCCGGGCAGATACGCAGTATTTT. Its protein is CASSLTGTSGGARADTQYF.

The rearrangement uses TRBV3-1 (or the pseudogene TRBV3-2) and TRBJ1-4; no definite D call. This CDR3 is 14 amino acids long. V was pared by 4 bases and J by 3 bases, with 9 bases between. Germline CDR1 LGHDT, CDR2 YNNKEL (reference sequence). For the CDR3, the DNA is TGTGCCAGCAGCCCGACACCGTCTAATGAAAAACTGTTTTTT. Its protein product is CASSPTPSNEKLFF.